Given below is one T cell receptor (delta chain) in context. This clone was counted between two and nine times. Its antigen is not yet known. No base quality information exists; no much larger clone differs at one position. Thymic samples were depleted of alphabeta T cells, then CD3+ TCRVdelta1+ TCRVdelta2- thymocytes were FACS-sorted. A purity of roughly 98% to 99.6% was achieved for sorted Vdelta1+ thymocytes. Thymic specimens came from 8 or 9 paediatric patients undergoing corrective cardiac surgery, aged from about 5 days to 16 months. Thymic tissue was dispersed, and mononuclear cells were isolated on a Histopaque-1077 density gradient. The staining antibodies were anti-TCRVdelta1 clone TS8.2, anti-TCRVdelta2 clone B6, anti-CD3 clone HIT3a and anti-TCRalphabeta clone IP26. RNA was isolated using the RNeasy mini kit, and reverse transcription was performed with Superscript III. To generate the CDR3 amplicons, a multiplex PCR was run using pooled V-gene forward primers together with a constant-region reverse primer that carried Illumina adaptor overhangs. After gel purification, the amplicons were indexed with Nextera index primers during approximately 8 additional PCR cycles and then purified using AMPure XP beads. The libraries were sequenced on an Illumina MiSeq using paired-end 250 bp reads, dual indexing and an approximately 19% PhiX spike-in. The authors' pipeline ran thus. FastQC was used to quality check the reads, while ea-utils fastq-join merged the TRG read pairs. Sequences were annotated with IMGT/HighV-QUEST, keeping only productive sequences with unambiguous V-gene assignment; clonotypes were defined by identical CDR3 sequence. Downstream analysis used VDJtools 1.1.1, tcR 2.2.3, Treemap and vegan Shannon diversity in R 3.4.4. TCRdb recomputed clones from the public reads with CATT; identical DNA rows were then combined. The authors' filters were not applied to this entry. The sample table shows 20,000 to 25,000 delta-chain clones, and over 7% are seen once. 0.8% to 1% of the sample rests with the top ten.

The junction shows trimming of 2 bases on V and 0 bases on J, and the gene matches do not reach 18 bases of it. Including the terminal cysteine and phenylalanine, the CDR3 comprises 20 residues. The only DNA kept is the CDR3, 60 bases in frame from the first base. The germline V gene supplies CDR1 TSWWSYY and CDR2 QGS. This record belongs to a study of Vδ1+ human thymocytes (dated by TCRdb to the late 2010s). About the full investigation: As a data resource, the study described the mRNA-level TRG and TRD CDR3 repertoires of highly purified Vdelta1+ thymocytes obtained from young children. Earlier work had validated the multiplex-based CDR3 amplicon strategy against 5'RACE-based methods for generating CDR3 amplicons. Broad study findings and their caveats: In contrast to oligoclonal peripheral blood repertoires, thymic TRG and TRD repertoires appeared to be highly polyclonal with Gaussian CDR3 length distributions. The authors advised highly purified populations and single-cell validation, since unexpected Vdelta2 sequences could cause misinterpretation of bulk repertoire data. Despite high sort purity, roughly 18% of thymic TRD sequences were Vdelta2 (and few Vdelta3), unlike peripheral blood Vdelta1+ controls. Donors shared many TRG clonotypes (up to roughly 6.9x10^3), but TRD repertoires were essentially private, with at most 130 shared. No clustering by age or sex was observed, so analyses did not stratify donors by these variables.

The sample was Vdelta1+ gamma-delta thymocytes from the thymus. Read against the paper, the sample's cell subset or site label means: FACS-sorted CD3+ TCRalphabeta- TCRVdelta1+ TCRVdelta2- thymocytes. The TCR originated in a child in the first two years of life who had congenital heart surgery. This sequence uses TRDV1 and TRDJ1, with 7 bases in between that match TRDD3. Read as DNA, the sequence is TGTGCTCTTGGGGAAGGGAGCGGGGACAACTGGGGATCTTACACCGATAAACTCATCTTT. Its protein product is CALGEGSGDNWGSYTDKLIF.